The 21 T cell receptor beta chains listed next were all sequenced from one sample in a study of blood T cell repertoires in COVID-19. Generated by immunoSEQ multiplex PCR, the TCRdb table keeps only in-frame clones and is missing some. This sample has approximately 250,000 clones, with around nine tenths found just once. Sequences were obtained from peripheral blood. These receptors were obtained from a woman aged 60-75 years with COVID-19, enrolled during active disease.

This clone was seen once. The CDR3 DNA follows: TGTGCCAGCAGTCCTGGGATTACAAAACGGGACAGACTTGGCTACACCTTC. This encodes CASSPGITKRDRLGYTF. The rearrangement links TRBV28 to TRBJ1-2; 7 bases match TRBD1. Germline V gene lookup returns CDR1 MDHEN and CDR2 SYDVKM. With 5 bases clipped from V and 7 bases from J, the junction kept 19 bases outside the gene matches. This CDR3 has 17 residues.

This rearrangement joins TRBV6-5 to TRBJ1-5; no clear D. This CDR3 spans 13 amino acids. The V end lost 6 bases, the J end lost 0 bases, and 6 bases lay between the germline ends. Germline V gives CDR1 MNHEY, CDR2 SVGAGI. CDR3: CASSQDSNQPQHF. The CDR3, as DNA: TGTGCCAGCAGCCAGGATAGCAATCAGCCCCAGCATTTT.

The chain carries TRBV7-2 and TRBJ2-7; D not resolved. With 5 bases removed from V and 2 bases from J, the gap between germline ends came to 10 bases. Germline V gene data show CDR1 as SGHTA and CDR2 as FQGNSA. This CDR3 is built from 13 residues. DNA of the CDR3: TGTGCCAGCAGCCCTTATGGCCCCTACGAGCAGTACTTC. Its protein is CASSPYGPYEQYF.

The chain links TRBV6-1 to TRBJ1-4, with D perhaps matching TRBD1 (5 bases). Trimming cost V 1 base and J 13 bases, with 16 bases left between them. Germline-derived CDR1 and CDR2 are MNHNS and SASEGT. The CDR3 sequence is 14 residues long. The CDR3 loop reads CASSEGSARVRLFF. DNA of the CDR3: TGTGCCAGCAGTGAAGGATCCGCCAGGGTGAGACTGTTTTTT.

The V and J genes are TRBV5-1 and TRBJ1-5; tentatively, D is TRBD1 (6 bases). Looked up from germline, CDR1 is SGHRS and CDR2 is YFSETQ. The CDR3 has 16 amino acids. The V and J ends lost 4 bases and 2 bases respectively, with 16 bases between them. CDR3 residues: CASSPGGGDGNQPQHF. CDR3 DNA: TGCGCCAGCAGCCCTGGGGGGGGCGACGGCAATCAGCCCCAGCATTTT.

This CDR3 is CASSLGQTNSNQPQHF. The CDR3 DNA sequence: TGTGCCAGCAGCTTAGGACAGACGAATAGCAATCAGCCCCAGCATTTT. V gene TRBV7-9 combines with J gene TRBJ1-5, with D maybe TRBD1 (5 bases). The V gene's germline CDR1 is SEHNR and CDR2 FQNEAQ (reference sequence). This CDR3 has 16 amino acids. V was cut by 1 base and J by 0 bases, with 10 bases left in between.

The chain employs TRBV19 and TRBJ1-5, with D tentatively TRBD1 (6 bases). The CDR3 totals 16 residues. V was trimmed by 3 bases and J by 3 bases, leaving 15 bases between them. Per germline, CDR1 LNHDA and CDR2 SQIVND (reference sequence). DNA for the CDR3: TGTGCCAGTAGTATTTACTTCGACAGGCCCAATCAGCCCCAGCATTTT. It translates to CASSIYFDRPNQPQHF. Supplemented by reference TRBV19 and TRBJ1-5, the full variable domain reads DGGITQSPKYLFRKEGQNVTLSCEQNLNHDAMYWYRQDPGQGLRLIYYSQIVNDFQKGDIAEGYSVSREKKESFPLTVTSAQKNPTAFYLCASSIYFDRPNQPQHFGDGTRLSIL.

This CDR3 reads CATSRDRASYNSPLHF. CDR3 sequence (DNA): TGTGCCACCAGTCGGGACAGGGCCTCCTATAATTCACCCCTCCACTTT. The chain uses TRBV15 and TRBJ1-6, with 9 nucleotides matching TRBD1. Germline assignment: CDR1 LNHNV and CDR2 YYDKDF (reference sequence). J lost 0 bases, V lost 6 bases, and 3 bases had no gene match. The CDR3 has 16 residues.

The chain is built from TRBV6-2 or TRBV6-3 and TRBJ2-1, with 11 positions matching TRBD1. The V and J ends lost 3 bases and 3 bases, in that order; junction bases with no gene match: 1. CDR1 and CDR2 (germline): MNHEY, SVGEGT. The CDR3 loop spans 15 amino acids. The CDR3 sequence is CASSYGTGGYNEQFF. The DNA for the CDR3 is TGTGCCAGCAGTTATGGGACAGGGGGCTACAATGAGCAGTTCTTC.

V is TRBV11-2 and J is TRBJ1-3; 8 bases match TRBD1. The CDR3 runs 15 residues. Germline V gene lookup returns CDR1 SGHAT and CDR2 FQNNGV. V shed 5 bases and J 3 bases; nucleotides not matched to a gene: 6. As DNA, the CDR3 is TGTGCCAGCAGCCCCCAGGGGGCAAGTGGAAACACCATATATTTT. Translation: CASSPQGASGNTIYF.

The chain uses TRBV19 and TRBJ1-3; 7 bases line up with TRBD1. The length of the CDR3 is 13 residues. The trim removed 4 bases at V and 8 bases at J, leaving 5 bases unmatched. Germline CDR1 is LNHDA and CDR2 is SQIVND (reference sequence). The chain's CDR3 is CASSRDRADTIYF. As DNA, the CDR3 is TGTGCCAGTAGTAGGGACAGAGCGGACACCATATATTTT.

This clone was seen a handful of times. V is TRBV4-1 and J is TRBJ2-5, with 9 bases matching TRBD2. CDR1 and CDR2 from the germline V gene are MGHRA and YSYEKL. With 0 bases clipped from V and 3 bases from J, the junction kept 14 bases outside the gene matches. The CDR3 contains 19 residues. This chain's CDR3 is CASSQERKLAGTGEETQYF. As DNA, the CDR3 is TGCGCCAGCAGCCAAGAAAGGAAGCTAGCGGGGACGGGAGAAGAGACCCAGTACTTC.

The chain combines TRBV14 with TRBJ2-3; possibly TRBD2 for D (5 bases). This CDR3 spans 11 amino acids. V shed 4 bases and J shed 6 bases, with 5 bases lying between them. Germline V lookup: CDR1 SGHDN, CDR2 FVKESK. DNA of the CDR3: TGTGCCAGCAGCCGCGGGGATACGCAGTATTTT. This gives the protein CASSRGDTQYF. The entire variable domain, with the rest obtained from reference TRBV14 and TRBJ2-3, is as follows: EAGVTQFPSHSVIEKGQTVTLRCDPISGHDNLYWYRRVMGKEIKFLLHFVKESKQDESGMPNNRFLAERTGGTYSTLKVQPAELEDSGVYFCASSRGDTQYFGPGTRLTVL.

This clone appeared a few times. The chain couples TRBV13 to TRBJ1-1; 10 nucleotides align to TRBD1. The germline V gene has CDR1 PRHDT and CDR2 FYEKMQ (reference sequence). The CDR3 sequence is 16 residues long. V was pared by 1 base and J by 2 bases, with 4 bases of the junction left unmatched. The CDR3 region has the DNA TGTGCCAGCAGCTTAGTAGGACAGGGGGATAACACTGAAGCTTTCTTT. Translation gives CASSLVGQGDNTEAFF.

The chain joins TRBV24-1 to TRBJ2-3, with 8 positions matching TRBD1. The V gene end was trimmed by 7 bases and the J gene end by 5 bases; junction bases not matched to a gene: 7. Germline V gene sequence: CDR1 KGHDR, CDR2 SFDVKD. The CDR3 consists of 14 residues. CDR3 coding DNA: TGTGCCACCAGCTACGGACAGGGAGGAGATACGCAGTATTTT. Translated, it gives CATSYGQGGDTQYF.

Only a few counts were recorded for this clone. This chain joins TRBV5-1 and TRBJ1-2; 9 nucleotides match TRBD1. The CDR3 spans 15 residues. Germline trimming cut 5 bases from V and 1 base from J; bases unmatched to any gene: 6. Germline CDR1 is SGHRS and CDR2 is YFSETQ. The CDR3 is CASRGQGRVNYGYTF. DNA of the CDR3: TGCGCCAGCAGGGGACAGGGTAGGGTTAACTATGGCTACACCTTC.

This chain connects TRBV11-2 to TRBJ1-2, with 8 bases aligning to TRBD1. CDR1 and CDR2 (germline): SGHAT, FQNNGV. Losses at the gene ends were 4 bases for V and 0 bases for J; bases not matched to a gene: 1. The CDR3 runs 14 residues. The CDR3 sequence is CASSSTGANYGYTF. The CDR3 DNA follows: TGTGCCAGCAGCTCGACAGGGGCTAACTATGGCTACACCTTC.

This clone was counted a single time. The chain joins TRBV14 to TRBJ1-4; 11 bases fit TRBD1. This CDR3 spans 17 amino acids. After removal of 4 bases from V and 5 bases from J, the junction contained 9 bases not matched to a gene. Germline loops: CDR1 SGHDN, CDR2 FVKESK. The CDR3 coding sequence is TGTGCCAGCAGCCGGACAGGGGGCGCGTACGGGAATGAAAAACTGTTTTTT. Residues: CASSRTGGAYGNEKLFF.

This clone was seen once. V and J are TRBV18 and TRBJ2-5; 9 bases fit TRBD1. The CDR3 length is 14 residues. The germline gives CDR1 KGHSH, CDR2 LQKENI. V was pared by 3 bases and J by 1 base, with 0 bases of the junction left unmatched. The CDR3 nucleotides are TGTGCCAGCTCACCGGACAGGGGCCAAGAGACCCAGTACTTC. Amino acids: CASSPDRGQETQYF.

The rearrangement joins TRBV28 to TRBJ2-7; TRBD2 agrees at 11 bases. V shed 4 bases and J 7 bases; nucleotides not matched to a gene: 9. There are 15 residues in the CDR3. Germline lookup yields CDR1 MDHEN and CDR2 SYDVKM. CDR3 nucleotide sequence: TGTGCCAGCAGTTCACTAGCGGGAGAGTGGGGGGAGCAGTACTTC. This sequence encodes CASSSLAGEWGEQYF.

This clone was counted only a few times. The CDR3 loop is CASSPSPRTGTRGEAFF. The CDR3 DNA reads TGTGCCAGCAGTCCCAGCCCAAGGACAGGGACAAGGGGTGAAGCTTTCTTT. V and J are TRBV7-9 and TRBJ1-1; 8 nucleotides agree with TRBD1. Germline V lookup: CDR1 SEHNR, CDR2 FQNEAQ (reference sequence). This CDR3 has 17 residues. Trimming took 6 bases from V and 7 from J; bases not matched to a gene: 19.